This T cell receptor beta chain was sequenced during a study of preoperative IRX-2 immunotherapy in early breast cancer. Documented treatment: preoperative locoregional IRX-2 cytokine immunotherapy. Preoperative locoregional IRX-2 cytokine immunotherapy was tested in the phase Ib source study. This CDR3 region has 18 residues. Germline-derived CDR1 and CDR2 are LGHNT and FRNRAP. V dropped 1 base and J dropped 0 bases, with 16 bases sitting between them. Clones were sequenced by immunoSEQ multiplex PCR, and TCRdb holds only the in-frame ones, with some missing. Found here are 30,000 to 35,000 clones, 90% to 95% of them singletons; the top ten hold 6.4%.

The chain joins TRBV12-5 to TRBJ2-1; perhaps TRBD1 as D (7 bases). This receptor was taken from a human donor with breast cancer. Sampling was done from a patient treated with IRX-2 immunotherapy. The CDR3 is CASGLGLGGGVSYNEQFF. Here the CDR3 DNA reads TGTGCTAGTGGTTTGGGGCTCGGAGGGGGCGTCTCCTACAATGAGCAGTTCTTC.